What follows are 27 T cell receptor beta chains derived from one specimen sequenced in a study of T cells in localized non-small cell lung cancer. The repertoire was sequenced with immunoSEQ multiplex PCR; TCRdb's copy has only in-frame clones and lacks some. The repertoire consists of roughly 67,000 clones, with almost 85% occurring once and the leading ten covering 13%. This sample comprised peripheral blood, obtained before any cancer treatment. The receptor source for this set is a female donor at least 60 years old with stage I lung adenocarcinoma.

To note about this clone: Just one base apart from a much larger clone, this may be a read error. The V gene is TRBV5-4, the J gene TRBJ2-3, with D hard to call. Germline CDR1 is SGHNT and CDR2 is YYREEE (reference sequence). The CDR3 extends over 11 amino acids. Trimming removed 1 base from V and 6 bases from J, with 3 bases in between. Written as DNA, the CDR3 is TGTGCCAGCAGCTTGATGGATACGCAGTATTTT. It encodes CASSLMDTQYF. The whole variable domain, filled in from reference TRBV5-4 and TRBJ2-3, reads ETGVTQSPTHLIKTRGQQVTLRCSSQSGHNTVSWYQQALGQGPQFIFQYYREEENGRGNFPPRFSGLQFPNYSSELNVNALELDDSALYLCASSLMDTQYFGPGTRLTVL.

The table lists this clone with a few counts. The chain couples TRBV2 to TRBJ2-5; 11 nucleotides agree with TRBD2. After removal of 4 bases from V and 3 bases from J, the junction contained 7 bases not matched to a gene. The germline gives CDR1 SNHLY, CDR2 FYNNEI. This CDR3 has 16 residues. The CDR3 region is CASSGLAGKGKETQYF. CDR3 in DNA: TGTGCCAGCAGTGGACTAGCGGGAAAGGGAAAAGAGACCCAGTACTTC.

This rearrangement joins TRBV14 to TRBJ2-7; TRBD2 matches at 7 bases. Trimming removed 1 base from V and 2 bases from J; junction bases left unmatched: 14. Germline V CDR1 and CDR2: SGHDN, FVKESK. The CDR3 is 18 amino acids. This CDR3 reads CASSQGVGRALYAYEQYF. CDR3 sequence (DNA): TGTGCCAGCAGCCAAGGAGTTGGGAGGGCTCTGTACGCCTACGAGCAGTACTTC.

The CDR3 loop reads CASSQDDRSGFGGYTF. Here the CDR3 DNA reads TGCGCCAGCAGCCAAGATGATCGTTCGGGATTCGGAGGCTACACCTTC. The chain carries TRBV4-1 and TRBJ1-2; D call uncertain. V lost 0 bases and J lost 8, with 19 bases in between. Germline V CDR1 and CDR2: MGHRA, YSYEKL. This CDR3 has 16 residues.

This clone was found a few times. The V and J genes are TRBV5-1 and TRBJ2-1, with a weak D call TRBD1 (6 bases). V was pared by 1 base and J by 9 bases, with 11 bases between. Germline CDR1 SGHRS, CDR2 YFSETQ. CDR3 length: 13 amino acids. The CDR3 sequence is CASSLRGNGEQFF. The CDR3 nucleotides are TGCGCCAGCAGCTTGAGGGGGAATGGTGAGCAGTTCTTC. The full variable domain, its missing parts supplied by reference TRBV5-1 and TRBJ2-1, is KAGVTQTPRYLIKTRGQQVTLSCSPISGHRSVSWYQQTPGQGLQFLFEYFSETQRNKGNFPGRFSGRQFSNSRSEMNVSTLELGDSALYLCASSLRGNGEQFFGPGTRLTVL.

The chain has TRBV6-5 and TRBJ1-6, with 7 bases fitting TRBD1. V lost 4 bases and J lost 7; bases outside the gene matches: 4. Germline V gene sequence: CDR1 MNHEY, CDR2 SVGAGI. The CDR3 runs 14 residues. The chain's CDR3 is CASSFNRGNSPLHF. CDR3 bases: TGTGCCAGCAGTTTCAACAGGGGAAATTCACCCCTCCACTTT.

This clone has more than one count but fewer than ten. The chain recombines TRBV19 with TRBJ2-4; D gene unclear. V lost 5 bases to trimming and J lost 0 bases, with 14 bases between them. The CDR3 has 16 residues. The germline V gene has CDR1 LNHDA and CDR2 SQIVND (reference sequence). CDR3 sequence reads: CASSLPETLAKNIQYF. DNA for the CDR3: TGTGCCAGTAGTCTCCCAGAAACGTTAGCCAAAAACATTCAGTACTTC.

This rearrangement joins TRBV19 to TRBJ1-1; D gene ambiguous. The CDR3 length is 14 residues. Germline CDR1 and CDR2: LNHDA and SQIVND (reference sequence). The V end lost 7 bases, the J end lost 1 base, and 13 bases lay between the germline ends. The CDR3 here is CASTPVLGNTEAFF. CDR3 nucleotide sequence: TGTGCCAGTACCCCGGTTTTAGGGAACACTGAAGCTTTCTTT.

This rearrangement joins TRBV25-1 to TRBJ2-5; D remains ambiguous. V was pared by 1 base and J by 3 bases, with 9 bases between. This CDR3 spans 14 amino acids. Germline lookup yields CDR1 MGHDK and CDR2 SYGVNS. CDR3 loop: CASSELDPKETQYF. CDR3 nucleotides: TGTGCCAGCAGTGAATTAGACCCGAAAGAGACCCAGTACTTC.

The chain uses TRBV10-3 and TRBJ1-5; D possibly corresponds to TRBD1 (5 bases). Germline CDR1 ENHRY, CDR2 SYGVKD. The CDR3 length is 16 residues. Trimming left V 0 bases short and J 2 bases short, with 11 bases between. CDR3 bases: TGTGCCATCAGTGAGTCGGGGGAAGGAGGCAATCAGCCCCAGCATTTT. Translated: CAISESGEGGNQPQHF.

The rearrangement links TRBV5-1 to TRBJ2-7; 8 bases are shared with TRBD1. Germline-derived CDR1 and CDR2 are SGHRS and YFSETQ. V lost 3 bases and J lost 2; bases outside the gene matches: 4. The CDR3 covers 14 residues. The CDR3 here is CASSSGTGTYEQYF. The CDR3 DNA sequence: TGCGCCAGCAGCTCAGGGACAGGAACCTACGAGCAGTACTTC. Full variable domain (outside the CDR3, taken from reference TRBV5-1 and TRBJ2-7): KAGVTQTPRYLIKTRGQQVTLSCSPISGHRSVSWYQQTPGQGLQFLFEYFSETQRNKGNFPGRFSGRQFSNSRSEMNVSTLELGDSALYLCASSSGTGTYEQYFGPGTRLTVT.

The J gene is TRBJ2-7, the V gene TRBV7-3, with D possibly matching TRBD2 (6 bases). V was trimmed by 1 base and J by 2 bases, leaving 12 bases between them. CDR1 and CDR2 from the germline V gene are SGHTA and FQGTGA. The length of the CDR3 is 15 residues. The CDR3, as DNA: TGTGCCAGCAGCTTAAGACCGGGAGACCCCTACGAGCAGTACTTC. Its translation is CASSLRPGDPYEQYF.

The V and J genes are TRBV5-1 and TRBJ1-2; D gene unclear. The CDR3 spans 13 residues. Trimming pared 0 bases from V and 2 bases from J, leaving 5 bases between. CDR1 and CDR2 (germline): SGHRS, YFSETQ. DNA of the CDR3: TGCGCCAGCAGCTTGGCAGAAAACTATGGCTACACCTTC. Amino acid sequence: CASSLAENYGYTF.

The rearrangement uses TRBV11-3 and TRBJ2-7; either TRBD1 or TRBD2 may supply D (6 bases each). This CDR3 region has 15 residues. V dropped 6 bases and J dropped 3 bases, with 18 bases sitting between them. Germline V gene lookup returns CDR1 SGHNT and CDR2 YENEEA. CDR3 region: CASRLGASAIYEQYF. CDR3 in DNA: TGTGCCAGCAGGCTGGGGGCTAGCGCAATCTACGAGCAGTACTTC.

This rearrangement joins TRBV10-3 to TRBJ2-3; 7 bases fit TRBD2. The CDR3 contains 19 residues. Per the germline V gene, CDR1 is ENHRY and CDR2 is SYGVKD. J lost 1 base, V lost 4 bases, and 17 bases had no gene match. CDR3 amino acids: CAISGSLAGLSRRTDTQYF. CDR3 nucleotides: TGTGCCATCAGTGGCAGTTTAGCGGGCTTATCGCGCCGCACAGATACGCAGTATTTT.

The chain uses TRBV10-2 and TRBJ2-5; 12 bases line up with TRBD2. With the DNA end fitting TRBJ2-7 better, the J assignment may be wrong. The CDR3 spans 15 residues. Germline V lookup: CDR1 WSHSY, CDR2 SAAADI. CDR3 DNA sequence: TGCGCCAGCAATCCTAGCGGGAGGGCCACCTACGAGCAGTACTTC. Translation gives CASNPSGRATYEQYF.

This chain joins TRBV5-4 and TRBJ2-7, with D perhaps TRBD2 (5 bases). V lost 4 bases to trimming and J lost 6 bases, with 14 bases between them. CDR1 is SGHNT, CDR2 YYREEE, per germline (reference sequence). There are 13 residues in the CDR3. CDR3 sequence (DNA): TGTGCCAGCAGCCCACGACCCGAGGGCGAGCAGTACTTC. Its translation is CASSPRPEGEQYF.

In its sample, this clone was seen a few times. The V and J genes are TRBV19 and TRBJ1-6, with 9 bases lining up with TRBD1. The J segment lost 9 bases and the V segment lost 5 bases, leaving 8 bases of the junction unmatched. CDR1 and CDR2 from the germline V gene are LNHDA and SQIVND (reference sequence). The CDR3 runs to 15 residues. The CDR3 loop reads CASSARQGGGSPLHF. The DNA of the CDR3 is TGTGCCAGTAGTGCCAGACAGGGGGGCGGTTCACCCCTCCACTTT. Looking up the rest from reference TRBV19 and TRBJ1-6 gives the full variable domain: DGGITQSPKYLFRKEGQNVTLSCEQNLNHDAMYWYRQDPGQGLRLIYYSQIVNDFQKGDIAEGYSVSREKKESFPLTVTSAQKNPTAFYLCASSARQGGGSPLHFGNGTRLTVT.

The chain uses TRBV5-8 and TRBJ2-1, with D possibly being TRBD2 (5 bases). Germline CDR1 is SGHTS and CDR2 is YDEGEE. The length of the CDR3 is 14 residues. Deletions cut 1 base from V and 1 base from J, with 6 bases between. CDR3 bases: TGTGCCAGCAGCTTGAGAGGGTCCTACAATGAGCAGTTCTTC. This encodes CASSLRGSYNEQFF.

The V gene is TRBV5-1, the J gene TRBJ2-3, with 7 bases lining up with TRBD2. Germline CDR1 is SGHRS and CDR2 is YFSETQ. This CDR3 spans 15 amino acids. J lost 8 bases, V lost 4 bases, and 13 bases had no gene match. The CDR3 loop reads CASSPRTSWEGTQYF. In DNA form, the CDR3 reads TGCGCCAGCAGCCCGAGGACTAGTTGGGAGGGTACGCAGTATTTT.

The gene calls are TRBV5-8 and TRBJ2-5; 14 bases fit TRBD2. The length of the CDR3 is 16 residues. The J segment lost 5 bases and the V segment lost 3 bases, leaving 6 bases of the junction unmatched. Per the germline V gene, CDR1 is SGHTS and CDR2 is YDEGEE. The CDR3 sequence is CASSSRLAGGSETQYF. As DNA, the CDR3 is TGTGCCAGCAGCTCAAGACTAGCGGGGGGGAGTGAGACCCAGTACTTC.

V is TRBV25-1 and J is TRBJ1-1; D is possibly TRBD1 (5 bases). This CDR3 comprises 14 residues. Germline V lookup: CDR1 MGHDK, CDR2 SYGVNS. Trimming removed 3 bases from V and 4 bases from J, with 12 bases in between. DNA for the CDR3: TGTGCCAGCAGTGAGGGCAAAGGGGCCACTGAAGCTTTCTTT. Translated: CASSEGKGATEAFF.

V usage is TRBV19 and J usage is TRBJ2-5; D is uncertain. Germline CDR1 LNHDA, CDR2 SQIVND (reference sequence). The ends were cut back, 3 bases at V and 5 bases at J, with 13 bases in the middle. CDR3 size: 14 residues. The CDR3 DNA reads as TGTGCCAGTAGTATTTCGGCTGTTCTTGAGACCCAGTACTTC. Protein sequence: CASSISAVLETQYF.

This chain links TRBV27 with TRBJ1-5; D remains ambiguous. The germline gives CDR1 MNHEY, CDR2 SMNVEV (reference sequence). The ends were cut back, 2 bases at V and 4 bases at J, with 6 bases in the middle. The CDR3 loop spans 13 amino acids. The CDR3 spells CASSLNGNQPQHF. CDR3 coding DNA: TGTGCCAGCAGTTTAAACGGGAATCAGCCCCAGCATTTT.

This clone was counted only a few times. The chain links TRBV7-2 to TRBJ2-7; the match to TRBD2 covers 7 bases. This CDR3 comprises 14 residues. Trimming took 11 bases from V and 7 from J; bases not matched to a gene: 17. CDR1 and CDR2 from the germline V gene are SGHTA and FQGNSA. The CDR3 here is CAPGGSTGGREQYF. DNA of the CDR3: TGTGCCCCGGGGGGTTCGACGGGAGGTAGGGAGCAGTACTTC.

The chain links TRBV6-5 to TRBJ2-2; D is ambiguous. The length of the CDR3 is 15 residues. The V gene lost 7 bases and the J gene lost 5 bases, with 17 bases spanning the gap. CDR1 is MNHEY, CDR2 SVGAGI, per germline. In nucleotides, the CDR3 is TGTGCCAGCACCCAATTTGGGGTAACTACCGGGGAGCTGTTTTTT. Translation: CASTQFGVTTGELFF.

This chain links TRBV12-5 with TRBJ1-1, with D uncertain. Per germline, CDR1 LGHNT and CDR2 FRNRAP. V was cut by 7 bases and J by 5 bases, with 14 bases left in between. There are 13 residues in the CDR3. The CDR3 sequence is CASEEGSWTEAFF. The CDR3, as DNA: TGTGCTAGTGAAGAGGGTTCGTGGACTGAAGCTTTCTTT. Supplemented by reference TRBV12-5 and TRBJ1-1, the full variable domain reads DARVTQTPRHKVTEMGQEVTMRCQPILGHNTVFWYRQTMMQGLELLAYFRNRAPLDDSGMPKDRFSAEMPDATLATLKIQPSEPRDSAVYFCASEEGSWTEAFFGQGTRLTVV.